The 25 T cell receptor beta chains listed next were all sequenced from one sample in a study of tumor-infiltrating lymphocytes in primary liver carcinoma. Starting material for RNA and DNA co-extraction consisted of roughly 19-30 mg of unsorted bulk tissue. A primer matching the constant region was used to make TCR beta cDNA from approximately 0.45 ug of total RNA. Slightly modified ARM-PCR, run as three nested multiplex PCR rounds, produced the TCR beta libraries. For around 11 cycles apiece, the opening two PCR rounds ran with TRBV1-TRBV30 forward primers and a C-beta reverse primer. TCRdb ran MiXCR on the multiplex PCR reads and lists one entry per CDR3 protein. The sample lists roughly 57,000 distinct CDR3 sequences, just over 70% occurring once. The sample consisted of liver tumor tissue from sampling region 2. This sample's subset: tumor region T2, inferior pole. These receptor sequences come from a man in his forties or fifties with primary liver carcinoma and hepatitis B virus infection.

On this clonotype itself: The CDR3 ends on some other residue instead of the conserved phenylalanine or tryptophan, so this is likely a read error. The chain couples TRBV4-3 to TRBJ1-2; D might be TRBD1 (5 bases). This CDR3 has 15 amino acids. Trimming cost V 0 bases and J 6 bases, with 14 bases left between them. Germline V gene lookup returns CDR1 LGHNA and CDR2 YSLEER. Here the CDR3 reads CASSQDTRGSHGYTS. The CDR3 coding sequence is TGCGCCAGCAGCCAAGATACGCGGGGGTCTCATGGCTACACCTCC.

This clonotype was seen a single time. This chain connects TRBV29-1 to TRBJ2-1; D remains unclear. The CDR3 sequence is 10 residues long. The V end lost 8 bases, the J end lost 6 bases, and 8 bases lay between the germline ends. Per the germline V gene, CDR1 is SQVTM and CDR2 is ANQGSEA. The CDR3 DNA is TGCAGCATTTACCCCAATGAGCAGTTCTTC. Encoded protein: CSIYPNEQFF.

The chain is built from TRBV5-5 and TRBJ2-7; no definite D call. Trimming stripped 6 bases from V and 2 bases from J, with 24 bases between. This CDR3 is 17 amino acids long. The germline V gene encodes CDR1 SGHKS and CDR2 YYEKEE (reference sequence). Here the CDR3 DNA reads TGTGCCAGCAACCTGGAGCAACACCTGATTCGGCCCTACGAGCAGTACTTC. Translating gives CASNLEQHLIRPYEQYF.

In its sample, this clonotype was seen many times. The chain uses TRBV28 and TRBJ1-5; D call uncertain. The germline CDR1 and CDR2 sequences are MDHEN and SYDVKM. Trimming took 1 base from V and 3 from J, leaving 7 bases between them. The CDR3 has 14 residues. The CDR3 here is CASSLSGINQPQHF. CDR3 DNA sequence: TGTGCCAGCAGTTTATCCGGGATCAATCAGCCCCAGCATTTT. Together with reference TRBV28 and TRBJ1-5, the CDR3 gives the full variable domain: DVKVTQSSRYLVKRTGEKVFLECVQDMDHENMFWYRQDPGLGLRLIYFSYDVKMKEKGDIPEGYSVSREKKERFSLILESASTNQTSMYLCASSLSGINQPQHFGDGTRLSIL.

This clonotype was detected a few times. The chain couples TRBV29-1 to TRBJ2-3; possibly TRBD1 or TRBD2 for D (7 bases each). Deletions cut 4 bases from V and 5 bases from J, with 16 bases between. From germline, CDR1 is SQVTM and CDR2 ANQGSEA. This CDR3 has 14 residues. The CDR3 DNA reads as TGCAGCGTTGCGGGGGGACAGCAACGAGATACGCAGTATTTT. Protein: CSVAGGQQRDTQYF.

Concerning this clonotype itself: Sequence at one end of the junction differs from germline and may be a read error. The chain combines TRBV12-3 or TRBV12-4 with TRBJ1-4; D may be TRBD1 (5 bases). This CDR3 has 15 residues. The DNA of the CDR3 is TGTGACAGCAGTTTCAGTCTGGGGGGGAATGAAAAACTGTTTTTT. Its translation is CDSSFSLGGNEKLFF.

Notes on this clonotype: Sequence at one end of the junction differs from germline and may be a read error. The genes are TRBV10-2 and TRBJ2-5, with 7 bases that match TRBD1. CDR3 length: 14 residues. Germline-derived CDR1 and CDR2 are WSHSY and SAAADI. CDR3 nucleotide sequence: TGCACCAGCAGGCCGGGACAGTCGTCAGAGACCCAGTACTTC. As protein: CTSRPGQSSETQYF.

On this clonotype itself: One base away lies a much larger clone, so this may be a sequencing read error. CDR3 region: CGSSLDTGGSQPQHF. The DNA of the CDR3 is TGTGGCAGCAGTTTGGATACAGGGGGCAGTCAGCCCCAGCATTTT. V and J are TRBV28 and TRBJ1-5, with 9 bases that match TRBD1. This CDR3 has 15 residues. Germline loops: CDR1 MDHEN, CDR2 SYDVKM.

This clonotype was observed at least ten times. The chain couples TRBV28 to TRBJ1-4, with D tentatively TRBD1 (6 bases). CDR1 is MDHEN, CDR2 SYDVKM, per germline. Between the trimmed V and J ends, which lost 3 bases and 0 bases, there was a span of 11 bases. The CDR3 is made up of 16 amino acids. The CDR3 is CASSLDRTATNEKLFF. DNA for the CDR3: TGTGCCAGCAGTTTGGACAGAACCGCAACTAATGAAAAACTGTTTTTT.

Of note for this clonotype: A much more abundant neighbour one base away suggests this may be a read error. The genes are TRBV7-9 and TRBJ1-1, with D hard to call. Germline loops: CDR1 SEHNR, CDR2 FQNEAQ (reference sequence). This CDR3 region has 14 residues. The V and J ends lost 7 bases and 5 bases respectively, with 17 bases between them. For the CDR3, the DNA is TGTGCCAGCATCGTTTCCAGTCCGGGAACTGAAGCTTTCTTT. It yields the protein CASIVSSPGTEAFF.

This clonotype has a count of ten or more. The rearrangement joins TRBV5-4 to TRBJ2-1, with unresolved D. V shed 0 bases and J shed 4 bases, with 8 bases lying between them. The CDR3 runs to 14 residues. The V gene's germline CDR1 is SGHNT and CDR2 YYREEE (reference sequence). In nucleotides, the CDR3 is TGTGCCAGCAGCTTGGTAGGGCAGTACAATGAGCAGTTCTTC. Protein product: CASSLVGQYNEQFF.

As to this clonotype: An end of the junction does not agree with germline; a read error may underlie this. The rearrangement uses TRBV24-1 and TRBJ2-1, with D perhaps matching TRBD1 (5 bases). This CDR3 is 15 amino acids long. Germline V CDR1 and CDR2: KGHDR, SFDVKD. The DNA of the CDR3 is TGTGTCACCCAGGGTAATGGTAGGGACTACAATGAGCAGTTCTTC. Its protein is CVTQGNGRDYNEQFF.

Many counts were recorded for this clonotype. The rearrangement uses TRBV6-1 and TRBJ2-5; TRBD2 might be the D (6 bases). This CDR3 is built from 13 residues. Germline assignment: CDR1 MNHNS and CDR2 SASEGT. Trimming took off 5 bases at V and 5 bases at J, with 12 bases between the two ends. CDR3 loop: CASSREPEETQYF. CDR3 DNA sequence: TGTGCCAGCAGTCGGGAGCCGGAGGAGACCCAGTACTTC.

This clonotype was detected only a few times. A much larger clone lies a single base off, so this may be a read error. Here the CDR3 omits its conserved ending phenylalanine or tryptophan, so a read error is the likely source. This chain connects TRBV14 to TRBJ2-3, with D hard to call. Germline V gives CDR1 SGHDN, CDR2 FVKESK. The CDR3 is 15 residues long. Trimming stripped 1 base from V and 2 bases from J, with 10 bases between. In DNA, the CDR3 is TGTGCCAGCAGCCAAGCTTACAGCGTCACAGATACGCAGTATCTT. It translates to CASSQAYSVTDTQYL.

Notes on this clonotype: One end of the junction is discordant with germline, which a read error may explain. The genes are TRBV20-1 and TRBJ1-1; TRBD1 might be the D (5 bases). Germline CDR1 DFQATT, CDR2 SNEGSKA (reference sequence). The CDR3 extends over 13 amino acids. This CDR3 reads CSAPGEGNTEALF. In DNA, the CDR3 is TGCAGTGCCCCGGGGGAGGGGAACACTGAAGCTTTATTT.

This chain links TRBV28 with TRBJ1-5, with a possible D match to TRBD1 (5 bases). CDR1 MDHEN and CDR2 SYDVKM come from the germline V gene. Trimming took 3 bases from V and 6 from J, leaving 15 bases between them. The CDR3 extends over 15 amino acids. Here the CDR3 reads CASSLDSWGSQPQHF. The CDR3 bases are TGTGCCAGCAGTTTGGATTCATGGGGCAGTCAGCCCCAGCATTTT. The full variable domain, its missing parts supplied by reference TRBV28 and TRBJ1-5, is DVKVTQSSRYLVKRTGEKVFLECVQDMDHENMFWYRQDPGLGLRLIYFSYDVKMKEKGDIPEGYSVSREKKERFSLILESASTNQTSMYLCASSLDSWGSQPQHFGDGTRLSIL.

This sequence joins TRBV18 and TRBJ1-2, with D unresolved. Trimming shortened V by 3 bases and J by 3 bases, and 8 bases separated the two germline ends. Per germline, CDR1 KGHSH and CDR2 LQKENI. This CDR3 is 13 amino acids long. The CDR3 loop reads CASSPDDYYGYTF. The CDR3 DNA sequence: TGTGCCAGCTCACCGGACGACTACTATGGCTACACCTTC.

In the case of this clonotype: The germline gene is not matched at one end of the junction; a read error may be the cause. The chain couples TRBV6-2 or TRBV6-3 to TRBJ2-3, with no clear D. The germline V gene has CDR1 MNHEY and CDR2 SVGEGT. The CDR3 contains 12 residues. This CDR3 reads CASRPSADTLYF. The CDR3 DNA sequence: TGTGCCAGCAGACCCTCTGCGGATACGCTGTATTTT.

A few counts support this clonotype. A much larger clone lies a single base off, so this may be a read error. V gene TRBV11-3 combines with J gene TRBJ1-1, with a possible D match to TRBD1 (5 bases). Germline V gene data show CDR1 as SGHNT and CDR2 as YENEEA. The CDR3 is 13 amino acids. CDR3 protein: CASSTGLNIEAFF. The DNA of the CDR3 is TGTGCCAGCAGCACAGGTTTGAACATTGAAGCTTTCTTT.

A word on this clonotype: A clone one base away is much larger, so this may be a read error. The chain employs TRBV6-2 or TRBV6-3 and TRBJ2-5; 11 bases are shared with TRBD2. Germline assignment: CDR1 MNHEY and CDR2 SVGEGT. After removal of 4 bases from V and 4 bases from J, the junction contained 5 bases not matched to a gene. The CDR3 covers 15 residues. The CDR3 is CASSCTSGSGETQYF. DNA of the CDR3: TGTGCCAGCAGTTGCACTAGCGGGAGTGGAGAGACCCAGTACTTC.

Points on this clonotype: Here the CDR3 omits its conserved ending phenylalanine or tryptophan, so a read error is the likely source. This rearrangement joins TRBV11-3 to TRBJ2-1; no clear D gene. This CDR3 has 12 amino acids. Germline V gene data show CDR1 as SGHNT and CDR2 as YENEEA. The CDR3 sequence is CTSSLNANEQFS. The CDR3 region has the DNA TGTACCAGCAGCTTAAATGCCAATGAGCAGTTCTCC.

A note on this clonotype: The CDR3 does not end in the conserved phenylalanine or tryptophan, so this is likely a read error. The J gene is TRBJ1-2, the V gene TRBV4-1; unclear D gene. There are 15 residues in the CDR3. Germline loops: CDR1 MGHRA, CDR2 YSYEKL. CDR3 region: CPSSQDSDPFYGYTL. The CDR3 DNA reads TGCCCCAGCAGCCAAGATTCGGACCCTTTCTATGGCTACACCCTC.

The chain links TRBV12-3 or TRBV12-4 to TRBJ2-5; D possibly corresponds to TRBD1 (5 bases). The ends were cut back, 3 bases at V and 4 bases at J, with 9 bases in the middle. This CDR3 comprises 13 residues. CDR3 in amino acids: CASSLAQGETQYF. Written as DNA, the CDR3 is TGTGCCAGCAGTTTGGCGCAGGGAGAGACCCAGTACTTC.

Remarks on this clonotype: Relative to the germline gene, one junction end is altered; a read error may explain this. V usage is TRBV6-5 and J usage is TRBJ2-5; D ambiguous. The CDR3 runs to 12 residues. Per the germline V gene, CDR1 is MNHEY and CDR2 is SVGAGI. Written as DNA, the CDR3 is TGTGCCAGCAGTTACGGTGCAGAGACCCGGTACTTC. It codes for CASSYGAETRYF.

This clonotype was observed a single time. No conserved phenylalanine or tryptophan ends this CDR3, so it is likely a read error. The chain has TRBV2 and TRBJ2-3; D unclear. This CDR3 contains 11 residues. V was cut by 5 bases and J by 5 bases, with 5 bases left in between. The V gene's germline CDR1 is SNHLY and CDR2 FYNNEI. CDR3 nucleotide sequence: TGTGCCAGCAGTTTCAAAGATACGCAGTATTTA. It codes for CASSFKDTQYL.